This is a list of T cell receptor beta chains from one sample in a study of shared clonotypes between healthy human individuals. Produced via immunoSEQ multiplex PCR; TCRdb's table is partial and in-frame only. The data contain over a million clones, more than 95% of them singletons. The source material was naive CD4+ T cells sorted from blood. These receptors all come from a man aged 25 to 40 in good health. CDR3s include the opening cysteine and the closing phenylalanine or tryptophan. Fields, in order: CDR3 protein, CDR3 length, J gene, V gene.

CASGLRLAGVTDTQYF,16,TRBJ2-3,TRBV12-5
CAISQGGGGSRETQYF,16,TRBJ2-5,TRBV10-3
CASSLDERESYNEQFF,16,TRBJ2-1,TRBV5-1
CASSETGGAHQPQHF,15,TRBJ1-5,TRBV10-2
CASSDLAAVRYNEQFF,16,TRBJ2-1,TRBV10-1
CASSFQPFGSSQASTDTQYF,20,TRBJ2-3,TRBV28
CASSERGFNNYEQYF,15,TRBJ2-7,TRBV6-1
CASSPPGPNTGELFF,15,TRBJ2-2,TRBV18
CASSQEGSGIFGEQFF,16,TRBJ2-1,TRBV4-3
CASSQEGPGLAGVNEQFF,18,TRBJ2-1,TRBV4-2
CASSSSGSGSLETQYF,16,TRBJ2-5,TRBV5-1
CAWSSVSGRSSYNEQFF,17,TRBJ2-1,TRBV30
CASSGDSRGFYEQYF,15,TRBJ2-7,TRBV2
CASSLGRDSHSGNYEQYF,18,TRBJ2-7,TRBV18
CASRTGGTGNTIYF,14,TRBJ1-3,TRBV2
CASSVQQGSGEQYF,14,TRBJ2-7,TRBV9
CASSPFFRDSQETQYF,16,TRBJ2-5,TRBV18
CASSAPSGGPGTDTQYF,17,TRBJ2-3,TRBV5-1
CASSRDRDGEQFF,13,TRBJ2-1,TRBV5-4
CASSGSTGGSVGSNVLTF,18,TRBJ2-6,TRBV6-1
CAAEGVSSYEQYF,13,TRBJ2-7,TRBV6-1
CASSELAGVYEQYF,14,TRBJ2-7,TRBV18
CASSLLGVQPQHF,13,TRBJ1-5,TRBV28
CASSVGQRNYGYTF,14,TRBJ1-2,TRBV6-1
CASSPPGRGNTIYF,14,TRBJ1-3,TRBV28
CASSSPGQGISSTDTQYF,18,TRBJ2-3,TRBV5-1
CASSLLAGQGNIQYF,15,TRBJ2-4,TRBV5-1
CASSSFMNTEAFF,13,TRBJ1-1,TRBV7-9
CASSSLPGTTYNEQFF,16,TRBJ2-1,TRBV28
CASSSTSGSGEQFF,14,TRBJ2-1,TRBV5-4
CASSFSRQGTYEQYF,15,TRBJ2-7,TRBV7-2
CASSPFGGDRGQETQYF,17,TRBJ2-5,TRBV7-9
CASSHLGTGGYEQYF,15,TRBJ2-7,TRBV28
CASQPPGANVLTF,13,TRBJ2-6,TRBV5-4
CASGRQDNYGYTF,13,TRBJ1-2,TRBV27
CASSSTGQVYGYTF,14,TRBJ1-2,TRBV28
CASSQVKLAGSTGELFF,17,TRBJ2-2,TRBV4-3
CATSAGWETQYF,12,TRBJ2-5,TRBV6-5
CASSLVPSYEQYF,13,TRBJ2-7,TRBV7-9
CASSLMWGARETQYF,15,TRBJ2-5,TRBV5-1
CASSFPAGTNTGELFF,16,TRBJ2-2,TRBV6-6
CASKPRQASNYGYTF,15,TRBJ1-2,TRBV2
CASSLGGQSYGYTF,14,TRBJ1-2,TRBV7-2
CASSTIAGRQSTDTQYF,17,TRBJ2-3,TRBV5-1
CASSQGPGTRFQETQYF,17,TRBJ2-5,TRBV4-3
CASSLADGSTDTQYF,15,TRBJ2-3,TRBV7-6
CSVTGGYGYTF,11,TRBJ1-2,TRBV20-1
CSAKTGNDEQFF,12,TRBJ2-1,TRBV29-1
CASSGGPKNTEAFF,14,TRBJ1-1,TRBV10-1
CASRSGQGPTDTQYF,15,TRBJ2-3,TRBV7-9
CSADSGNTIYF,11,TRBJ1-3,TRBV29-1
CARSLRTYEQYF,12,TRBJ2-7,TRBV5-3
CASSPVVRTYEQYF,14,TRBJ2-7,TRBV5-6
CASSPLRDEQFF,12,TRBJ2-1,TRBV18
CASSPSHSGANVLTF,15,TRBJ2-6,TRBV18
CASSSYSLEQFF,12,TRBJ2-1,TRBV5-1
CASSIPGASGSYEQYF,16,TRBJ2-7,TRBV19
CASSVSKRNNEQFF,14,TRBJ2-1,TRBV9
CASSIDTAYNEQFF,14,TRBJ2-1,TRBV19
CASKFLALGETQYF,14,TRBJ2-5,TRBV28